One and the same sample provided the 30 T cell receptor beta chains below, sequenced in a study of cytomegalovirus exposure and HLA in healthy donors. PCR was performed using 60 Vbeta and 13 Jbeta primers. TCRdb keeps only in-frame clones here, not all; method: immunoSEQ multiplex PCR. The repertoire holds around 150,000 clones, with 68% as singletons. The sequenced sample consisted of PBMCs. The receptors originated from a woman in her thirties or forties in good health and CMV-seropositive.

This chain connects TRBV5-1 to TRBJ2-3, with a tentative D call TRBD2 (5 bases). Trimming shortened V by 4 bases and J by 2 bases, and 14 bases separated the two germline ends. This CDR3 has 15 amino acids. CDR1 and CDR2 from the germline V gene are SGHRS and YFSETQ. The CDR3 loop is CASSIGRGITDTQYF. In nucleotides, the CDR3 is TGCGCCAGCAGCATCGGACGGGGAATCACAGATACGCAGTATTTT.

This rearrangement joins TRBV18 to TRBJ1-1; 7 nucleotides align to TRBD1. The germline V gene has CDR1 KGHSH and CDR2 LQKENI. V dropped 3 bases and J dropped 1; count of bases not matched to a gene: 14. CDR3 size: 18 residues. The CDR3 spells CASSPRGQTRNTNTEAFF. The CDR3 region has the DNA TGTGCCAGCTCACCGAGGGGACAGACAAGAAACACGAACACTGAAGCTTTCTTT.

This clone was seen just once. This rearrangement joins TRBV29-1 to TRBJ2-7; D is possibly TRBD2 (6 bases). Trimming cost V 4 bases and J 0 bases, with 7 bases left between them. Germline V lookup: CDR1 SQVTM, CDR2 ANQGSEA. CDR3 length: 12 amino acids. Written as DNA, the CDR3 is TGCAGCGTTGTGGGGGGCTCCTACGAGCAGTACTTC. Its protein product is CSVVGGSYEQYF.

This chain joins TRBV18 and TRBJ2-7; weak D call: TRBD1 (5 bases). Germline V gives CDR1 KGHSH, CDR2 LQKENI. The V end lost 3 bases, the J end lost 0 bases, and 12 bases lay between the germline ends. The CDR3 extends over 15 amino acids. In DNA form, the CDR3 reads TGTGCCAGCTCACCCCAATTCGACAGCTCCTACGAGCAGTACTTC. This codes for CASSPQFDSSYEQYF.

The chain carries TRBV5-1 and TRBJ2-7; a weak D match, TRBD1 (6 bases). The CDR3 is 15 amino acids. In germline, CDR1 is SGHRS, CDR2 YFSETQ. Deletions cut 4 bases from V and 7 bases from J, with 21 bases between. CDR3 DNA sequence: TGCGCCAGCAGCCAGGCCGACAGGTTAATGGGGGAGCAGTACTTC. Translating gives CASSQADRLMGEQYF.

V and J are TRBV28 and TRBJ2-7; 8 bases agree with TRBD2. V shed 5 bases and J 4 bases; nucleotides not matched to a gene: 4. The CDR3 loop spans 13 amino acids. The V gene's germline CDR1 is MDHEN and CDR2 SYDVKM. The CDR3 coding sequence is TGTGCCAGCAGTCCAGCGGGAGAGTACGAGCAGTACTTC. It specifies CASSPAGEYEQYF.

The rearrangement links TRBV27 to TRBJ1-6; D is perhaps TRBD1 (6 bases). CDR1 and CDR2 (germline): MNHEY, SMNVEV (reference sequence). The ends were cut back, 6 bases at V and 5 bases at J, with 20 bases in the middle. The CDR3 spans 17 residues. CDR3 bases: TGTGCCAGCAGCGAAACCTTCGAGGGACAAAATAATTCACCCCTCCACTTT. Translation gives CASSETFEGQNNSPLHF.

This clone was detected once. CDR3 region: CASSFEEYSNQPQHF. The CDR3 DNA sequence: TGTGCCAGCAGCTTTGAGGAGTATAGCAATCAGCCCCAGCATTTT. The chain uses TRBV7-2 and TRBJ1-5, with no clear D. This CDR3 spans 15 amino acids. Germline V lookup: CDR1 SGHTA, CDR2 FQGNSA. Trimming took 3 bases from V and 0 from J, leaving 9 bases between them.

This chain links TRBV4-2 with TRBJ2-3, with D tentatively TRBD2 (5 bases). This CDR3 spans 13 amino acids. Trimming left V 4 bases short and J 3 bases short, with 8 bases between. Germline V gene lookup returns CDR1 LGHNA and CDR2 YNFKEQ. DNA of the CDR3: TGTGCCAGCAGCCCGGGGAGAACAGATACGCAGTATTTT. The encoded protein is CASSPGRTDTQYF.

This clone has just a few counts. This CDR3 is CASRSGLAGTDTQYF. CDR3 bases: TGTGCCAGCAGGAGCGGACTAGCGGGCACAGATACGCAGTATTTT. The chain couples TRBV6-5 to TRBJ2-3; 10 bases are a match to TRBD2. V lost 6 bases and J lost 1; bases outside the gene matches: 4. Looked up from germline, CDR1 is MNHEY and CDR2 is SVGAGI. This CDR3 has 15 residues.

The chain carries TRBV6-1 and TRBJ2-3; weak D call: TRBD2 (6 bases). Trimming removed 1 base from V and 2 bases from J, with 13 bases in between. Germline V CDR1 and CDR2: MNHNS, SASEGT. The CDR3 is 16 residues long. CDR3 nucleotide sequence: TGTGCCAGCAGTGAAGAGGCGGAGGGCTTCACAGATACGCAGTATTTT. This gives the protein CASSEEAEGFTDTQYF.

Remarks on this clone: A junction boundary mismatches the germline segment, possibly from a read error. V and J are TRBV28 and TRBJ1-2; 7 nucleotides agree with TRBD1. The germline CDR1 and CDR2 sequences are MDHEN and SYDVKM. This CDR3 has 14 amino acids. CDR3 coding DNA: TGTGCCAGCAGAATACCGGGGACAGACTACGGCTACACCTTC. Amino acids: CASRIPGTDYGYTF.

This rearrangement joins TRBV28 to TRBJ2-5; TRBD2 matches at 7 bases. The DNA matches TRBJ2-7 better at its end, which makes the J call doubtful. Germline V CDR1 and CDR2: MDHEN, SYDVKM. CDR3 length equals 15 residues. CDR3 loop: CASSLVGGGSYEQYF. The CDR3 DNA follows: TGTGCCAGCAGTCTCGTTGGGGGGGGTTCCTACGAGCAGTACTTC.

This chain connects TRBV2 to TRBJ2-1, with a tentative D call TRBD2 (6 bases). Per the germline V gene, CDR1 is SNHLY and CDR2 is FYNNEI. This CDR3 has 17 residues. V lost 6 bases and J lost 2, with 20 bases in between. The DNA for the CDR3 is TGTGCCAGCAGCCGGGGAGGCGCGGAGTCCCCCTACAATGAGCAGTTCTTC. Translating gives CASSRGGAESPYNEQFF.

The chain carries TRBV2 and TRBJ2-5, with D tentatively TRBD1 (6 bases). The J call may not be correct, given that the DNA end is closer to TRBJ2-7. The germline V gene has CDR1 SNHLY and CDR2 FYNNEI. The CDR3 consists of 14 residues. CDR3 protein: CATKVVDSPYEQYF. In DNA form, the CDR3 reads TGTGCCACCAAGGTCGTGGACAGTCCCTACGAGCAGTACTTC.

V usage is TRBV27 and J usage is TRBJ2-7; TRBD2 might be the D (6 bases). Between the trimmed V and J ends, which lost 4 bases and 6 bases, there was a span of 19 bases. The CDR3 sequence is 15 residues long. Germline values: CDR1 MNHEY, CDR2 SMNVEV (reference sequence). CDR3 residues: CASSSQTGGVREQYF. DNA for the CDR3: TGTGCCAGCAGTTCCCAGACCGGAGGGGTTCGCGAGCAGTACTTC.

This clone was recorded a few times. The genes are TRBV6-5 and TRBJ1-2; weak D call: TRBD1 (5 bases). The V end lost 5 bases, the J end lost 8 bases, and 15 bases lay between the germline ends. This CDR3 is 13 amino acids long. The germline CDR1 and CDR2 sequences are MNHEY and SVGAGI. CDR3 DNA: TGTGCCAGCAGTAAGACAGTACTCGGGGGCTACACCTTC. Its protein is CASSKTVLGGYTF.

The gene calls are TRBV12-1 and TRBJ1-1. TRBV12-1 is classified as a pseudogene. CDR3 length: 14 amino acids. The CDR3: CANRAYPMNTEAFF. The CDR3 coding sequence is TGTGCCAACAGAGCCTACCCCATGAACACTGAAGCTTTCTTT.

This chain joins TRBV7-6 and TRBJ1-1; TRBD1 agrees at 9 bases. The V gene's germline CDR1 is SGHVS and CDR2 FNYEAQ. V was pared by 4 bases and J by 2 bases, with 5 bases of the junction left unmatched. The CDR3 contains 15 residues. The CDR3 region is CASSSRTGVNTEAFF. CDR3 nucleotide sequence: TGTGCCAGCAGCTCCCGGACAGGGGTAAACACTGAAGCTTTCTTT.

The chain carries TRBV29-1 and TRBJ2-3, with D perhaps matching TRBD1 (5 bases). V was pared by 4 bases and J by 0 bases, with 14 bases between. Germline V CDR1 and CDR2: SQVTM, ANQGSEA. The CDR3 sequence is 15 residues long. For the CDR3, the DNA is TGCAGCGTTGCCGCGGACACCTCTAGCACAGATACGCAGTATTTT. This translates into CSVAADTSSTDTQYF.

The V gene is TRBV28, the J gene TRBJ1-1; TRBD1 is a possible D gene (6 bases). The germline V and J ends were trimmed by 6 bases and 3 bases, with 14 bases remaining between them. CDR1 and CDR2 (germline): MDHEN, SYDVKM. The CDR3 is 14 residues long. The CDR3 is CASRQGGDHTEAFF. The CDR3 nucleotides read TGTGCCAGCAGACAAGGGGGGGATCACACTGAAGCTTTCTTT.

This clone was picked up one time. V and J are TRBV19 and TRBJ1-5, with a possible D match to TRBD1 (6 bases). The CDR3 covers 15 residues. V was shortened by 1 base and J by 4 bases, with 11 bases between the two germline ends. The germline gives CDR1 LNHDA, CDR2 SQIVND (reference sequence). The CDR3 loop is CASSIVAGENQPQHF. The DNA of the CDR3 is TGTGCCAGTAGTATAGTGGCAGGGGAGAATCAGCCCCAGCATTTT.

The J gene is TRBJ2-7, the V gene TRBV2; TRBD1 is a possible D gene (5 bases). Per germline, CDR1 SNHLY and CDR2 FYNNEI. V was trimmed by 1 base and J by 5 bases, leaving 15 bases between them. The CDR3 length is 15 residues. The CDR3 region is CASSEEGQGFNEQYF. The CDR3 DNA reads as TGTGCCAGCAGTGAAGAGGGGCAGGGTTTCAACGAGCAGTACTTC.

V and J are TRBV19 and TRBJ1-4; no definite D call. V was cut by 11 bases and J by 6 bases, with 16 bases left in between. Looked up from germline, CDR1 is LNHDA and CDR2 is SQIVND (reference sequence). The CDR3 is 13 residues long. The CDR3 DNA sequence: TGTGCCTACGACTCTTACCTGTATGAAAAACTGTTTTTT. Protein sequence: CAYDSYLYEKLFF.

The chain uses TRBV10-3 and TRBJ2-3, with TRBD2 matching over 13 bases. The CDR3 has 15 amino acids. Germline CDR1 ENHRY, CDR2 SYGVKD. V lost 6 bases, J lost 1 base, and 1 base stayed unmatched. The CDR3 sequence is CAIRGTSGGTDTQYF. CDR3 nucleotides: TGTGCCATCAGGGGGACTAGCGGGGGCACAGATACGCAGTATTTT.

This clone was seen just once. The chain joins TRBV7-2 to TRBJ1-5; 8 bases match TRBD1. V gave up 5 bases and J gave up 1 base; unmatched junction bases: 4. The CDR3 sequence is 15 residues long. Germline-derived CDR1 and CDR2 are SGHTA and FQGNSA. The CDR3 sequence: CASSHDRGSNQPQHF. The DNA of the CDR3 is TGTGCCAGCAGCCACGACAGGGGAAGCAATCAGCCCCAGCATTTT.

V and J are TRBV6-5 and TRBJ1-5; D not certain. Germline CDR1 is MNHEY and CDR2 is SVGAGI. This CDR3 has 13 amino acids. V lost 2 bases and J 9 bases, leaving 11 bases between the germline ends. CDR3 in DNA: TGTGCCAGCAGTTACGGGGAGGGTTGGCCCCAGCATTTT. As protein: CASSYGEGWPQHF.

V usage is TRBV4-3 and J usage is TRBJ2-1, with D maybe TRBD2 (5 bases). The CDR3 loop spans 14 amino acids. Germline V lookup: CDR1 LGHNA, CDR2 YSLEER. Deletions cut 1 base from V and 5 bases from J, with 9 bases between. CDR3 in DNA: TGCGCCAGCAGCCAAGGCCGGACTGACAATGAGCAGTTCTTC. Residues: CASSQGRTDNEQFF.

V and J are TRBV6-1 and TRBJ2-1; no reliable D call. With 1 base removed from V and 7 bases from J, the gap between germline ends came to 8 bases. Germline V CDR1 and CDR2: MNHNS, SASEGT. The CDR3 loop spans 13 amino acids. CDR3: CASSEVWQNEQFF. The DNA for the CDR3 is TGTGCCAGCAGTGAAGTCTGGCAAAATGAGCAGTTCTTC.

The chain links TRBV18 to TRBJ1-3, with D tentatively TRBD1 (5 bases). Between the trimmed V and J ends, which lost 3 bases and 3 bases, there was a span of 6 bases. Germline V lookup: CDR1 KGHSH, CDR2 LQKENI. This CDR3 is 13 amino acids long. The CDR3 coding sequence is TGTGCCAGCTCACCGACAGATGGAAACACCATATATTTT. This gives the protein CASSPTDGNTIYF.